The 21 T cell receptor beta chains given below trace back to one sample, sequenced in a study of T cell responses to AZD1222 COVID-19 vaccine. Here immunoSEQ multiplex PCR was the method, and the copy in TCRdb shows in-frame clones only, minus some. Of some 120,000 clones listed, around 85% are singletons. The source was peripheral blood, collected 28 days after the second AZD1222 dose. These receptors came from an adult who received the AZD1222 COVID-19 vaccine.

The rearrangement uses TRBV15 and TRBJ2-7, with 11 bases lining up with TRBD1. Unmatched junction bases numbered 3, after V lost 3 bases and J lost 5 bases. The CDR3 has 14 residues. The germline V gene encodes CDR1 LNHNV and CDR2 YYDKDF (reference sequence). The CDR3 spells CATSRDRGLDEQYF. CDR3 nucleotides: TGTGCCACCAGCAGGGACAGGGGGCTTGACGAGCAGTACTTC.

This clone was counted only a few times. The chain recombines TRBV27 with TRBJ2-7; 11 positions match TRBD1. V dropped 9 bases and J dropped 2; count of bases not matched to a gene: 12. The germline V gene encodes CDR1 MNHEY and CDR2 SMNVEV (reference sequence). The CDR3 contains 16 residues. As DNA, the CDR3 is TGTGCCAGTCTAGGGGTCCGGGACAGGGGGGCCTACGAGCAGTACTTC. As protein: CASLGVRDRGAYEQYF.

The chain carries TRBV7-2 and TRBJ2-7; 9 bases align to TRBD2. The V gene's germline CDR1 is SGHTA and CDR2 FQGNSA. The CDR3 sequence is 16 residues long. The trim removed 0 bases at V and 2 bases at J, leaving 5 bases unmatched. DNA of the CDR3: TGTGCCAGCAGCTTAGCCCCGACTAGCGGTACCTACGAGCAGTACTTC. Translated: CASSLAPTSGTYEQYF.

This clone showed up just once. The gene calls are TRBV29-1 and TRBJ1-5; 8 bases match TRBD1. V was pared by 5 bases and J by 0 bases, with 9 bases of the junction left unmatched. Germline-derived CDR1 and CDR2 are SQVTM and ANQGSEA. This CDR3 has 16 residues. Written as DNA, the CDR3 is TGCAGCGTTACCACAGGGGGGGGTTTTAGCAATCAGCCCCAGCATTTT. As protein: CSVTTGGGFSNQPQHF.

CDR3 bases: TGTGCCAGCAGACCCGGGACTAGCGGGGGGCCCTCCTACGAGCAGTACTTC. Translation: CASRPGTSGGPSYEQYF. The J gene is TRBJ2-7, the V gene TRBV7-9; 15 bases are a match to TRBD2. V shed 6 bases and J 0 bases; nucleotides not matched to a gene: 6. This CDR3 has 17 residues. From germline, CDR1 is SEHNR and CDR2 FQNEAQ (reference sequence). Full variable domain (outside the CDR3, taken from reference TRBV7-9 and TRBJ2-7): DTGVSQNPRHKITKRGQNVTFRCDPISEHNRLYWYRQTLGQGPEFLTYFQNEAQLEKSRLLSDRFSAERPKGSFSTLEIQRTEQGDSAMYLCASRPGTSGGPSYEQYFGPGTRLTVT.

The chain links TRBV15 to TRBJ1-2, with D tentatively TRBD1 (6 bases). Trimming cost V 0 bases and J 0 bases, with 17 bases left between them. Germline V lookup: CDR1 LNHNV, CDR2 YYDKDF (reference sequence). There are 18 residues in the CDR3. The CDR3 region is CATSRDEWTQGTNYGYTF. CDR3 in DNA: TGTGCCACCAGCAGAGATGAGTGGACTCAGGGGACTAACTATGGCTACACCTTC. The whole variable domain, remainder taken from reference TRBV15 and TRBJ1-2, is DAMVIQNPRYQVTQFGKPVTLSCSQTLNHNVMYWYQQKSSQAPKLLFHYYDKDFNNEADTPDNFQSRRPNTSFCFLDIRSPGLGDTAMYLCATSRDEWTQGTNYGYTFGSGTRLTVV.

CDR3 bases: TGTGCCACGCGGGGGGAGGGGAATCAGCCCCAGCATTTT. It translates to CATRGEGNQPQHF. The V and J genes are TRBV10-3 and TRBJ1-5; a possible D gene is TRBD1 (5 bases). This CDR3 has 13 amino acids. Trimming stripped 10 bases from V and 4 bases from J, with 14 bases between. Germline lookup yields CDR1 ENHRY and CDR2 SYGVKD.

This clone was observed once. This rearrangement joins TRBV28 to TRBJ1-2; D remains ambiguous. The CDR3 sequence is 14 residues long. Germline V gene data show CDR1 as MDHEN and CDR2 as SYDVKM. The V gene lost 7 bases and the J gene lost 2 bases, with 14 bases spanning the gap. Here the CDR3 reads CASNKRTRNYGYTF. As DNA, the CDR3 is TGTGCCAGCAACAAGCGCACCCGAAACTATGGCTACACCTTC.

Concerning this clone itself: Other DNA sequences from this sample encode an identical CDR3 as well. The chain couples TRBV4-1 to TRBJ2-7; 8 nucleotides line up with TRBD1. Germline V gene lookup returns CDR1 MGHRA and CDR2 YSYEKL. Unmatched junction bases numbered 13, after V lost 6 bases and J lost 6 bases. The CDR3 consists of 15 residues. CDR3 loop: CASRDRQGPQGEQYF. DNA for the CDR3: TGCGCCAGCAGAGACAGACAGGGGCCCCAGGGCGAGCAGTACTTC.

This rearrangement joins TRBV12-3 or TRBV12-4 to TRBJ1-2; no reliable D call. V was pared by 4 bases and J by 11 bases, with 11 bases between. This CDR3 has 11 residues. Here the CDR3 reads CASSSYGWYTF. The DNA for the CDR3 is TGTGCCAGCAGTTCTTATGGTTGGTACACCTTC.

As regards this clone: Other nucleotide sequences in the sample specify the same CDR3. The chain has TRBV6-1 and TRBJ2-5; 8 bases fit TRBD2. CDR1 and CDR2 from the germline V gene are MNHNS and SASEGT. J lost 1 base, V lost 2 bases, and 6 bases had no gene match. The CDR3 length is 16 residues. The CDR3, as DNA: TGTGCCAGCAGTGAATTAGGCGGGGGGCCCCAAGAGACCCAGTACTTC. This codes for CASSELGGGPQETQYF.

This chain uses TRBV28 with TRBJ1-2; the D is unclear. CDR1 and CDR2 from the germline V gene are MDHEN and SYDVKM. Trimming cost V 7 bases and J 8 bases, with 17 bases left between them. This CDR3 spans 13 amino acids. The CDR3 here is CASKLGNWQGYTF. CDR3 bases: TGTGCCAGCAAGCTAGGCAATTGGCAGGGCTACACCTTC.

The gene calls are TRBV2 and TRBJ2-3; D may be TRBD1 (6 bases). The CDR3 loop spans 16 amino acids. Looked up from germline, CDR1 is SNHLY and CDR2 is FYNNEI. V shed 3 bases and J shed 0 bases, with 13 bases lying between them. Here the CDR3 DNA reads TGTGCCAGCAGTGACAGTGGGGGCTCTAGCACAGATACGCAGTATTTT. Translated, it gives CASSDSGGSSTDTQYF.

CDR3 in amino acids: CASSLRREDTQYF. The DNA for the CDR3 is TGTGCCAGCAGCTTGCGGAGGGAAGATACGCAGTATTTT. V and J are TRBV7-2 and TRBJ2-3, with D possibly matching TRBD2 (6 bases). This CDR3 is 13 amino acids long. Germline CDR1 SGHTA, CDR2 FQGNSA. Trimming took off 3 bases at V and 5 bases at J, with 9 bases between the two ends.

This chain joins TRBV4-1 and TRBJ2-5, with 7 positions matching TRBD1. The CDR3 runs 17 residues. Germline assignment: CDR1 MGHRA and CDR2 YSYEKL. The V and J ends lost 0 bases and 5 bases, in that order; junction bases with no gene match: 12. CDR3: CASSQDARGTWGETQYF. The DNA for the CDR3 is TGCGCCAGCAGCCAAGATGCCAGGGGGACGTGGGGCGAGACCCAGTACTTC.

V usage is TRBV28 and J usage is TRBJ1-4; the D gene is possibly TRBD1 (5 bases). Trimming cost V 6 bases and J 7 bases, with 18 bases left between them. The germline V gene has CDR1 MDHEN and CDR2 SYDVKM. This CDR3 contains 15 residues. The CDR3 spells CASRTNRDGGEKLFF. The CDR3 nucleotides read TGTGCCAGCAGAACGAACCGGGACGGCGGTGAAAAACTGTTTTTT.

The chain joins TRBV27 to TRBJ1-5, with 9 bases that match TRBD1. Germline CDR1 MNHEY, CDR2 SMNVEV (reference sequence). This CDR3 region has 13 residues. J was trimmed by 4 bases and V by 6 bases; bases with no gene match: 1. The CDR3 DNA sequence: TGTGCCAGCAGGGGGACAGGGAATCAGCCCCAGCATTTT. It yields the protein CASRGTGNQPQHF.

The chain couples TRBV30 to TRBJ2-7; tentatively, D is TRBD1 (5 bases). This CDR3 has 14 residues. V was trimmed by 2 bases and J by 0 bases, leaving 11 bases between them. CDR1 and CDR2 from the germline V gene are GTSNPN and SVGIG (reference sequence). The CDR3 DNA reads as TGTGCCTGGAGTTTAGACAGTTTCTCCTACGAGCAGTACTTC. It translates to CAWSLDSFSYEQYF.

The chain joins TRBV6-5 to TRBJ1-1, with 8 nucleotides matching TRBD1. The CDR3 covers 15 residues. Germline assignment: CDR1 MNHEY and CDR2 SVGAGI. With 5 bases clipped from V and 4 bases from J, the junction kept 9 bases outside the gene matches. CDR3 region: CASSPNTGGSTEAFF. CDR3 DNA: TGTGCCAGCAGTCCAAATACAGGGGGGTCCACTGAAGCTTTCTTT.

V usage is TRBV5-1 and J usage is TRBJ1-6; D not certain. This CDR3 spans 13 amino acids. CDR1 and CDR2 (germline): SGHRS, YFSETQ. The germline V and J ends were trimmed by 4 bases and 6 bases, with 8 bases remaining between them. DNA of the CDR3: TGCGCCAGCAGCCCCTATGGTAATTCACCCCTCCACTTT. Protein sequence: CASSPYGNSPLHF.

The V and J genes are TRBV5-1 and TRBJ2-5, with TRBD2 matching over 7 bases. The CDR3 has 16 residues. J gave up 1 base and V 0 bases, and 6 bases lay outside the gene matches. The germline V gene has CDR1 SGHRS and CDR2 YFSETQ. In nucleotides, the CDR3 is TGCGCCAGCAGCTTGGGGGCCTCTAGCGGCCAAGAGACCCAGTACTTC. Protein sequence: CASSLGASSGQETQYF. Full variable domain (remainder filled in from reference TRBV5-1 and TRBJ2-5): KAGVTQTPRYLIKTRGQQVTLSCSPISGHRSVSWYQQTPGQGLQFLFEYFSETQRNKGNFPGRFSGRQFSNSRSEMNVSTLELGDSALYLCASSLGASSGQETQYFGPGTRLLVL.